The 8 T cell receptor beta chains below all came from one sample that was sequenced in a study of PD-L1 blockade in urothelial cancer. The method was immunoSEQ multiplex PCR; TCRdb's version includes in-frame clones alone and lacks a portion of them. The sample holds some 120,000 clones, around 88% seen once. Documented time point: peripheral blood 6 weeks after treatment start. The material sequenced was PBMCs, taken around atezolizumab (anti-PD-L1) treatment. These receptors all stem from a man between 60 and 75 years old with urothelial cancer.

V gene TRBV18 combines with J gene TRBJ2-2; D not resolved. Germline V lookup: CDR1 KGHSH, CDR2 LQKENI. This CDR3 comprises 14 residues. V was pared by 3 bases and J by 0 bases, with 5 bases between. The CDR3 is CASSPLANTGELFF. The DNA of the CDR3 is TGTGCCAGCTCACCCCTCGCGAACACCGGGGAGCTGTTTTTT.

The CDR3 region is CASSLAGGPYNEQFF. In nucleotides, the CDR3 is TGTGCCAGCAGTCTAGCGGGGGGGCCCTACAATGAGCAGTTCTTC. The rearrangement joins TRBV6-5 to TRBJ2-1; 12 bases match TRBD2. Germline CDR1 reads MNHEY; CDR2 reads SVGAGI. V shed 5 bases and J 2 bases; nucleotides not matched to a gene: 1. This CDR3 spans 15 amino acids.

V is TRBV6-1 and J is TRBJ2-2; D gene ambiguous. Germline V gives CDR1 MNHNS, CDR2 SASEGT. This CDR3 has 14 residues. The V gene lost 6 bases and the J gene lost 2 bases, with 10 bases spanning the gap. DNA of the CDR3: TGTGCCAGCAGGGGTACAGTTAACACCGGGGAGCTGTTTTTT. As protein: CASRGTVNTGELFF.

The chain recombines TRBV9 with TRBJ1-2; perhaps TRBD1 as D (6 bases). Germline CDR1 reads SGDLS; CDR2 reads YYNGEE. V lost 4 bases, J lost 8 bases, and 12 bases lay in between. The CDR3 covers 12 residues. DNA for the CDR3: TGTGCCAGCAGCCCGACAGGACAAGGCTACACCTTC. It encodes CASSPTGQGYTF.

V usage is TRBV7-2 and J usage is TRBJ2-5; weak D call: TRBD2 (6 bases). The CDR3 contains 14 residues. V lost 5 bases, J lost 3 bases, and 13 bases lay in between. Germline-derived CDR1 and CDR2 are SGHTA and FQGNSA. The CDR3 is CASSPHGGEETQYF. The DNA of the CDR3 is TGTGCCAGCAGCCCCCACGGGGGAGAAGAGACCCAGTACTTC.

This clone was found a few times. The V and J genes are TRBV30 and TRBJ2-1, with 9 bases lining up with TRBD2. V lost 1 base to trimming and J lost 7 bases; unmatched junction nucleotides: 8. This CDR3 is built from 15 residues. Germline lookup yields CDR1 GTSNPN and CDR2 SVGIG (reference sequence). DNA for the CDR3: TGTGCCTGGAGTGGGATTAGCGGGAGTCTAAATGAGCAGTTCTTC. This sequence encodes CAWSGISGSLNEQFF.

The CDR3, as DNA: TGTGCCAGCAGCTTAGCGTGGACAGGGGTTGAAAAACTGTTTTTT. Residues: CASSLAWTGVEKLFF. The chain couples TRBV7-6 to TRBJ1-4, with 9 nucleotides matching TRBD1. Germline V gives CDR1 SGHVS, CDR2 FNYEAQ. The J segment lost 7 bases and the V segment lost 0 bases, leaving 3 bases of the junction unmatched. CDR3 length equals 15 residues.

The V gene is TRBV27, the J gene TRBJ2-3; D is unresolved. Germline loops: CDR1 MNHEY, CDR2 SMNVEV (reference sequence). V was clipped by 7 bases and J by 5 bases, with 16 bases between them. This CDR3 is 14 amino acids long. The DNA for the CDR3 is TGTGCCAGCACCCCGAGGTCAGCGCTAGATACGCAGTATTTT. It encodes CASTPRSALDTQYF.